This is a list of T cell receptor beta chains from one sample in a study of molecular identifiers for immune sequencing clone quantification. TCRdb passed the PCR reads through MiXCR, listing each CDR3 protein once. The repertoire has 250,000 to 350,000 distinct CDR3 sequences, over 20% of them found once; the top ten carry under 0.95%. What was sequenced was naive CD8+ T cells from blood, with Jurkat cell RNA spiked in. These TCRs come from a human donor in good health. Some libraries in this study had Jurkat cell RNA spiked in. Both conserved end residues are part of each CDR3. Each record gives: clone size, D gene, V gene, CDR3 length, J gene, CDR3 protein, CDR3 DNA. D genes are given only for firm matches. Some rows have no size entry. The others give once, few or many, or a class for an expanded clone.

-	-	TRBV2	12	TRBJ2-7	CASRPGSYEQYF	TGTGCCAGCAGGCCAGGGTCCTACGAGCAGTACTTC
few	-	TRBV4-1	14	TRBJ2-7	CASSQGTDHYEQYF	TGCGCCAGCAGCCAAGGGACAGACCACTACGAGCAGTACTTC
many	-	TRBV6-6	15	TRBJ2-7	CASSPGATSSYEQYF	TGTGCCAGCAGCCCCGGGGCCACTAGCTCCTACGAGCAGTACTTC
few	-	TRBV5-4	16	TRBJ2-6	CASSLRGGSGANVLTF	TGTGCCAGCAGCCTCCGGGGCGGCTCTGGGGCCAACGTCCTGACTTTC
many	TRBD2	TRBV11-3	15	TRBJ2-1	CASSSTSGRGNEQFF	TGTGCCAGCAGCTCAACTAGCGGGAGAGGCAATGAGCAGTTCTTC
many	-	TRBV29-1	13	TRBJ2-2	CSVGSSNTGELFF	TGCAGCGTTGGTTCCTCGAACACCGGGGAGCTGTTTTTT
many	-	TRBV5-6	16	TRBJ1-1	CASSRPSSTVNTEAFF	TGTGCCAGCAGCCGCCCCTCTTCCACAGTGAACACTGAAGCTTTCTTT
-	TRBD2	TRBV4-3	18	TRBJ2-1	CASSQDRVTSGRYNEQFF	TGCGCCAGCAGCCAAGATCGGGTGACTAGCGGGAGATACAATGAGCAGTTCTTC
-	TRBD2	TRBV29-1	14	TRBJ2-1	CSVVSGRVDNEQFF	TGCAGCGTGGTTAGCGGGAGAGTAGACAATGAGCAGTTCTTC
many	-	TRBV5-4	12	TRBJ1-2	CASSREAVGYTF	TGTGCCAGCAGCCGGGAGGCAGTTGGCTACACCTTC
few	-	TRBV18	14	TRBJ2-5	CASSPPGFLETQYF	TGTGCCAGCTCACCACCTGGATTTCTCGAGACCCAGTACTTC
-	TRBD1	TRBV6-2/TRBV6-3	16	TRBJ2-6	CASSWNRGTGANVLTF	TGTGCCAGCAGTTGGAACAGGGGAACCGGGGCCAACGTCCTGACTTTC
few	-	TRBV11-3	15	TRBJ2-7	CASSLEAGLAYEQYF	TGTGCCAGCAGCTTAGAGGCAGGGTTGGCCTACGAGCAGTACTTC
many	TRBD2	TRBV2	17	TRBJ2-3	CASGPSGLAGPTDTQYF	TGTGCCAGCGGCCCAAGTGGGCTAGCGGGGCCCACAGATACGCAGTATTTT
many	-	TRBV9	14	TRBJ2-5	CASSVAEYQETQYF	TGTGCCAGCAGCGTAGCTGAGTACCAAGAGACCCAGTACTTC
many	TRBD1	TRBV28	15	TRBJ1-4	CASSWRGPNREKLFF	TGTGCCAGCAGCTGGAGGGGGCCAAACCGTGAAAAACTGTTTTTT
many	-	TRBV19	15	TRBJ2-3	CASSITSPSTDTQYF	TGTGCCAGTAGTATCACTTCGCCTAGCACAGATACGCAGTATTTT
-	TRBD2	TRBV27	20	TRBJ2-3	CASGKYLGQALSGSTDTQYF	TGTGCCAGCGGCAAATATCTGGGCCAGGCCCTTAGCGGGAGCACAGATACGCAGTATTTT
-	TRBD2	TRBV5-6	17	TRBJ2-3	CASSFQGGSPYTDTQYF	TGTGCCAGCAGCTTTCAGGGAGGGTCCCCCTACACAGATACGCAGTATTTT
-	-	TRBV7-6	15	TRBJ2-7	CASSPMGSWTYEQYF	TGTGCCAGCAGCCCGATGGGGTCGTGGACCTACGAGCAGTACTTC
-	-	TRBV6-6	14	TRBJ1-6	CASRWTATNSPLHF	TGTGCCAGCAGGTGGACAGCTACTAATTCACCCCTCCACTTT
many	TRBD2	TRBV7-2	17	TRBJ2-7	CASSLSSGGPLPYEQYF	TGTGCCAGCAGCTTAAGCAGCGGGGGGCCCTTACCCTACGAGCAGTACTTC
many	TRBD2	TRBV30	16	TRBJ2-7	CAWSARRGLAAYEQYF	TGTGCCTGGAGTGCCAGACGCGGACTAGCAGCCTACGAGCAGTACTTC
-	-	TRBV7-9	15	TRBJ2-5	CASSIQGRDGETQYF	TGTGCCAGCAGCATACAGGGTAGAGATGGGGAGACCCAGTACTTC
many	-	TRBV6-1	15	TRBJ2-3	CASRMSPSVTDTQYF	TGTGCCAGCAGGATGTCCCCGTCAGTCACAGATACGCAGTATTTT
many	TRBD1	TRBV15	15	TRBJ1-5	CATSRDTGGRQPQHF	TGTGCCACCAGCAGAGACACAGGGGGGAGGCAGCCCCAGCATTTT
few	TRBD1	TRBV12-3/TRBV12-4	14	TRBJ2-2	CASNLDRGAGELFF	TGTGCCAGCAACCTCGACAGGGGGGCCGGGGAGCTGTTTTTT
many	-	TRBV12-3/TRBV12-4	11	TRBJ2-5	CASKGGETQYF	TGTGCCAGCAAGGGAGGAGAGACCCAGTACTTC
-	-	TRBV6-2/TRBV6-3	17	TRBJ2-2	CASSSSPFEYDTGELFF	TGTGCCAGCAGTTCTTCCCCCTTCGAATATGACACCGGGGAGCTGTTTTTT
many	-	TRBV4-3	13	TRBJ2-7	CASSQAQGYEQYF	TGCGCCAGCAGCCAAGCCCAGGGGTACGAGCAGTACTTC
-	-	TRBV6-1	17	TRBJ1-6	CASSEVESFSYNSPLHF	TGTGCCAGCAGTGAAGTAGAGAGCTTCTCCTATAATTCACCCCTCCACTTT
many	-	TRBV7-6	14	TRBJ1-1	CASSYGEANTEAFF	TGTGCCAGCAGTTACGGGGAAGCGAACACTGAAGCTTTCTTT
many	-	TRBV4-1	12	TRBJ2-4	CASSQVSQAQYF	TGCGCCAGCAGCCAAGTATCGCAGGCCCAGTACTTC
-	TRBD1	TRBV5-6	13	TRBJ1-1	CASCWGQGTEAFF	TGTGCCAGCTGCTGGGGACAGGGTACTGAAGCTTTCTTT
many	TRBD2	TRBV30	14	TRBJ2-3	CASATSGPADTQYF	TGTGCCTCGGCGACTAGCGGCCCCGCAGATACGCAGTATTTT
many	-	TRBV6-5	15	TRBJ1-1	CASSYAWDEGAEAFF	TGTGCCAGCAGTTACGCCTGGGACGAAGGGGCTGAAGCTTTCTTT
many	TRBD1	TRBV5-1	13	TRBJ2-7	CASRTGSDYEQYF	TGCGCCAGCCGGACAGGGTCGGACTACGAGCAGTACTTC
many	-	TRBV2	13	TRBJ1-5	CASIGGANQPQHF	TGTGCCAGCATTGGGGGGGCCAATCAGCCCCAGCATTTT
-	-	TRBV5-6	15	TRBJ1-4	CASSSFGGLDEKPFF	TGTGCCAGCAGCTCTTTCGGGGGGCTGGATGAAAAACCGTTTTTT
few	-	TRBV5-1	12	TRBJ2-5	CASSLDSETQYF	TGCGCCAGCAGCTTGGATTCGGAGACCCAGTACTTC
few	TRBD1	TRBV20-1	17	TRBJ1-2	CSAREDRTNVPNYGYTF	TGCAGTGCTAGAGAGGACAGGACCAACGTCCCCAACTATGGCTACACCTTC
many	-	TRBV7-6	14	TRBJ2-2	CASSPGPYTGELFF	TGTGCCAGCAGCCCTGGACCATACACCGGGGAGCTGTTTTTT
few	-	TRBV12-3/TRBV12-4	15	TRBJ2-7	CASSFVSWSPYEQYF	TGTGCCAGCAGTTTCGTGTCATGGAGCCCCTACGAGCAGTACTTC
few	TRBD2	TRBV5-6	14	TRBJ2-7	CASSQGLAAYKQYF	TGTGCCAGCAGCCAGGGACTAGCGGCTTACAAGCAGTACTTC
many	-	TRBV10-3	13	TRBJ2-7	CAISPPSGVGQYF	TGTGCCATCAGTCCTCCCTCGGGGGTTGGGCAGTACTTC